One sample yielded the 22 T cell receptor beta chains listed below, sequenced in a study of CD8 T cells in Susac syndrome. Random hexamers primed reverse transcription of about 0.5 to 1 ug RNA. TCRdb passed the immunoSEQ multiplex PCR reads through MiXCR, listing each CDR3 protein once. This table has a few hundred thousand distinct CDR3 sequences, roughly 81% appearing once. Sequencing was performed on CD8+ T cells from PBMCs. The receptors stem from a human donor with multiple sclerosis.

This clonotype was observed a few times. The J gene is TRBJ2-7, the V gene TRBV5-1; TRBD1 agrees at 8 bases. V lost 2 bases to trimming and J lost 5 bases; unmatched junction nucleotides: 9. The CDR3 is 15 residues long. Germline lookup yields CDR1 SGHRS and CDR2 YFSETQ. CDR3 DNA: TGCGCCAGCAGCTTACAGGGACAGGCTCGCGACGAGCAGTACTTC. This encodes CASSLQGQARDEQYF.

The rearrangement links TRBV12-5 to TRBJ1-5; TRBD1 might be the D (6 bases). The V end was cut by 3 bases, the J end by 3 bases, with 9 bases between. The CDR3 loop spans 14 amino acids. CDR1 and CDR2 (germline): LGHNT, FRNRAP. The DNA for the CDR3 is TGTGCTAGTGGTTTAGGACAGATCAATCAGCCCCAGCATTTT. Its protein product is CASGLGQINQPQHF.

This chain uses TRBV29-1 with TRBJ1-1, with D possibly TRBD1 on 5 matching bases. Trimming took 1 base from V and 5 from J, leaving 14 bases between them. The CDR3 is 14 amino acids. Looked up from germline, CDR1 is SQVTM and CDR2 is ANQGSEA. As DNA, the CDR3 is TGCAGCGTTGAAGGGCAGGGAAGGAGGACTGAAGCTTTCTTT. This encodes CSVEGQGRRTEAFF.

This chain links TRBV11-2 with TRBJ1-1; D call uncertain. The CDR3 covers 11 residues. The V gene lost 2 bases and the J gene lost 7 bases, with 5 bases spanning the gap. CDR1 SGHAT and CDR2 FQNNGV come from the germline V gene. The CDR3 sequence is CASSLLVEAFF. The CDR3 DNA reads as TGTGCCAGCAGCTTATTAGTTGAAGCTTTCTTT.

The V gene is TRBV3-1, the J gene TRBJ2-6; no reliable D call. The V end lost 5 bases, the J end lost 0 bases, and 17 bases lay between the germline ends. Per the germline V gene, CDR1 is LGHDT and CDR2 is YNNKEL (reference sequence). This CDR3 has 18 amino acids. Here the CDR3 reads CASSLRTRELSGANVLTF. CDR3 sequence (DNA): TGTGCCAGCAGCTTACGGACCCGAGAACTCTCTGGGGCCAACGTCCTGACTTTC.

The chain employs TRBV27 and TRBJ2-5; no firm D call. Trimming left V 3 bases short and J 2 bases short, with 7 bases between. The CDR3 has 13 amino acids. CDR1 is MNHEY and CDR2 is SMNVEV in the germline V gene (reference sequence). CDR3 DNA: TGTGCCAGCAGTTTGCTCGGGCAAGAGACCCAGTACTTC. Encoded protein: CASSLLGQETQYF.

This clonotype was seen more than once but under ten times. J is TRBJ2-1 and V is TRBV6-2 or TRBV6-3, with D possibly TRBD1 on 6 matching bases. The CDR3 contains 17 residues. Trimming took off 2 bases at V and 8 bases at J, with 22 bases between the two ends. Germline lookup yields CDR1 MNHEY and CDR2 SVGEGT. The CDR3 loop is CASSYGSRDTYRDEQFF. The CDR3 DNA follows: TGTGCCAGCAGTTACGGGTCAAGGGACACCTACCGAGATGAGCAGTTCTTC.

The chain uses TRBV27 and TRBJ2-3; 8 positions agree with TRBD2. Germline values: CDR1 MNHEY, CDR2 SMNVEV (reference sequence). The CDR3 has 14 residues. Trimming cost V 6 bases and J 2 bases; bases outside gene matches: 4. The CDR3 DNA follows: TGTGCCAGCAGCGGGAGGGGGTTCACAGATACGCAGTATTTT. Residues: CASSGRGFTDTQYF.

The chain is built from TRBV19 and TRBJ2-1; 11 bases are shared with TRBD2. The CDR3 sequence is 17 residues long. From germline, CDR1 is LNHDA and CDR2 SQIVND (reference sequence). V lost 6 bases and J lost 5; bases outside the gene matches: 12. The CDR3 DNA sequence: TGTGCCAGTAGCCCAGATGGGACTAGCGGAGAAAACAATGAGCAGTTCTTC. Translating it yields CASSPDGTSGENNEQFF. The entire variable domain, with the rest obtained from reference TRBV19 and TRBJ2-1, is as follows: DGGITQSPKYLFRKEGQNVTLSCEQNLNHDAMYWYRQDPGQGLRLIYYSQIVNDFQKGDIAEGYSVSREKKESFPLTVTSAQKNPTAFYLCASSPDGTSGENNEQFFGPGTRLTVL.

The gene calls are TRBV27 and TRBJ1-5; D might be TRBD1 (5 bases). This CDR3 has 15 residues. V was pared by 0 bases and J by 2 bases, with 8 bases between. Per germline, CDR1 MNHEY and CDR2 SMNVEV (reference sequence). CDR3: CASSLSPGRNQPQHF. DNA of the CDR3: TGTGCCAGCAGTTTATCGCCAGGGCGCAATCAGCCCCAGCATTTT.

The J gene is TRBJ1-1, the V gene TRBV3-1; D gene ambiguous. The CDR3 spans 14 residues. The ends were cut back, 3 bases at V and 0 bases at J, with 8 bases in the middle. CDR1 LGHDT and CDR2 YNNKEL come from the germline V gene (reference sequence). Here the CDR3 DNA reads TGTGCCAGCAGCCATGCATCAATGAACACTGAAGCTTTCTTT. The encoded protein is CASSHASMNTEAFF.

The chain is built from TRBV28 and TRBJ2-7; perhaps TRBD1 as D (6 bases). Germline-derived CDR1 and CDR2 are MDHEN and SYDVKM. Trimming removed 2 bases from V and 7 bases from J, with 15 bases in between. This CDR3 contains 14 residues. The CDR3, as DNA: TGTGCCAGCAGTTTACCTTCAGGGGTGGGAGAGCAGTACTTC. Translation: CASSLPSGVGEQYF.

J is TRBJ1-5 and V is TRBV15; tentative D call: TRBD1 (6 bases). Per germline, CDR1 LNHNV and CDR2 YYDKDF (reference sequence). CDR3 length: 14 residues. The ends were cut back, 4 bases at V and 5 bases at J, with 12 bases in the middle. As DNA, the CDR3 is TGTGCCACCAGCATGGAACAGGGTCATCAGCCCCAGCATTTT. Amino acids: CATSMEQGHQPQHF.

The J gene is TRBJ2-7, the V gene TRBV29-1, with a weak D call TRBD1 (6 bases). This CDR3 is built from 13 residues. Germline CDR1 is SQVTM and CDR2 is ANQGSEA. V was clipped by 6 bases and J by 2 bases, with 14 bases between them. The CDR3 nucleotides are TGCAGCGTGTACTTGACAGGAACCTACGAGCAGTACTTC. The encoded protein is CSVYLTGTYEQYF.

The gene calls are TRBV12-5 and TRBJ1-1, with D uncertain. Germline-derived CDR1 and CDR2 are LGHNT and FRNRAP. V lost 4 bases and J lost 3, with 12 bases in between. CDR3 size: 14 residues. Here the CDR3 reads CASGSGTQDTEAFF. The CDR3 DNA follows: TGTGCTAGTGGTTCCGGTACGCAAGACACTGAAGCTTTCTTT. Full variable domain (rest looked up from reference TRBV12-5 and TRBJ1-1): DARVTQTPRHKVTEMGQEVTMRCQPILGHNTVFWYRQTMMQGLELLAYFRNRAPLDDSGMPKDRFSAEMPDATLATLKIQPSEPRDSAVYFCASGSGTQDTEAFFGQGTRLTVV.

This clonotype was counted once. The chain combines TRBV29-1 with TRBJ2-5; 8 bases are shared with TRBD1. The ends lost 1 base at V and 0 bases at J; junction bases unmatched: 7. The CDR3 has 16 residues. Germline-derived CDR1 and CDR2 are SQVTM and ANQGSEA. The CDR3 bases are TGCAGCGTTGAAGGGTACCGACAGGGGTACCAAGAGACCCAGTACTTC. Translation: CSVEGYRQGYQETQYF.

The V and J genes are TRBV28 and TRBJ2-1; the D gene could be TRBD1 or TRBD2 (5 bases each). Trimming stripped 3 bases from V and 7 bases from J, with 25 bases between. The CDR3 sequence is 18 residues long. Germline values: CDR1 MDHEN, CDR2 SYDVKM. In nucleotides, the CDR3 is TGTGCCAGCAGTTTGGACCTCCGGGACCAGAGGGGCCCTAATGAGCAGTTCTTC. Encoded protein: CASSLDLRDQRGPNEQFF.

This chain connects TRBV12-3 or TRBV12-4 to TRBJ2-7; 8 bases agree with TRBD1. Losses at the gene ends were 11 bases for V and 2 bases for J; bases not matched to a gene: 8. This CDR3 spans 13 amino acids. The CDR3 region is CAGIGQGTYEQYF. The CDR3 DNA reads TGTGCCGGTATCGGACAGGGAACCTACGAGCAGTACTTC.

Comment on this clonotype: At one boundary the junction diverges from the germline segment, which might be a read error. The J gene is TRBJ2-1, the V gene TRBV24-1; D remains unclear. Germline assignment: CDR1 KGHDR and CDR2 SFDVKD. This CDR3 has 14 amino acids. The CDR3 loop is CATSGLPPYNEQSF. In DNA, the CDR3 is TGTGCCACCAGTGGGCTGCCGCCTTACAATGAGCAGTCCTTC.

The rearrangement joins TRBV24-1 to TRBJ2-2, with D maybe TRBD2 (6 bases). V was trimmed by 9 bases and J by 2 bases, leaving 9 bases between them. The CDR3 runs 13 residues. The V gene's germline CDR1 is KGHDR and CDR2 SFDVKD. As DNA, the CDR3 is TGTGCCACCGGGGACTCAAACACCGGGGAGCTGTTTTTT. This codes for CATGDSNTGELFF.

V usage is TRBV27 and J usage is TRBJ2-3, with 7 bases aligning to TRBD2. CDR1 and CDR2 from the germline V gene are MNHEY and SMNVEV (reference sequence). Trimming at V came to 6 bases and at J to 6 bases, leaving 9 bases not matched to a gene. There are 14 residues in the CDR3. CDR3 residues: CASSLGLVRDTQYF. The CDR3 coding sequence is TGTGCCAGCAGCCTAGGACTAGTCAGGGATACGCAGTATTTT.

V usage is TRBV27 and J usage is TRBJ2-7, with 8 bases fitting TRBD2. V trimming: 5 bases; J trimming: 5 bases; junction bases outside the gene matches: 8. There are 14 residues in the CDR3. Germline V gene sequence: CDR1 MNHEY, CDR2 SMNVEV (reference sequence). The CDR3 protein is CASSPQGLVDEQYF. The DNA of the CDR3 is TGTGCCAGCAGTCCCCAGGGACTAGTAGACGAGCAGTACTTC.